Listed here are 29 T cell receptor beta chains from one sample, sequenced in a study of cytomegalovirus exposure and HLA in healthy donors. It was with 60 Vbeta and 13 Jbeta primers that the PCR ran. This table comes from immunoSEQ multiplex PCR, and its TCRdb copy is limited to in-frame clones, with some not included. The data hold just over 85,000 clones, with 65% to 80% observed a single time. The specimen was PBMCs. These receptors were obtained from a man aged 40-55 years in good health and CMV-seronegative.

The V gene is TRBV9, the J gene TRBJ1-3; unclear D gene. Looked up from germline, CDR1 is SGDLS and CDR2 is YYNGEE. V was shortened by 4 bases and J by 2 bases, with 13 bases between the two germline ends. The CDR3 extends over 15 amino acids. CDR3 DNA: TGTGCCAGCAGCTCCTCGAGGGTAACTGGAAACACCATATATTTT. Translated, it gives CASSSSRVTGNTIYF.

This sequence joins TRBV5-5 and TRBJ2-5; D remains ambiguous. Germline V CDR1 and CDR2: SGHKS, YYEKEE (reference sequence). This CDR3 has 14 residues. With 5 bases removed from V and 5 bases from J, the gap between germline ends came to 16 bases. CDR3 residues: CASSQPTYSETQYF. The CDR3 coding sequence is TGTGCCAGCAGTCAACCAACCTACTCGGAGACCCAGTACTTC.

The chain has TRBV25-1 and TRBJ1-2; D remains ambiguous. Deletions cut 3 bases from V and 6 bases from J, with 20 bases between. Germline V CDR1 and CDR2: MGHDK, SYGVNS. CDR3 length: 16 residues. The CDR3 spells CASSDKYASFLHGYTF. The CDR3 coding sequence is TGTGCCAGCAGTGATAAGTATGCCAGTTTCCTTCATGGCTACACCTTC.

The chain employs TRBV4-3 and TRBJ1-3; TRBD1 matches 7 bases. V dropped 0 bases and J dropped 4; count of bases not matched to a gene: 9. This CDR3 contains 17 residues. CDR1 and CDR2 from the germline V gene are LGHNA and YSLEER. The CDR3 loop reads CASSQDVKGASGNTIYF. The CDR3 nucleotides are TGCGCCAGCAGCCAAGATGTAAAGGGGGCGTCAGGAAACACCATATATTTT.

The genes are TRBV5-1 and TRBJ2-3; TRBD2 is a possible D gene (7 bases). The V end was cut by 7 bases, the J end by 4 bases, with 19 bases between. This CDR3 comprises 15 residues. The germline V gene encodes CDR1 SGHRS and CDR2 YFSETQ. Written as DNA, the CDR3 is TGCGCCAGCGGGGGTGCTCGAGGGGGGGCAGATACGCAGTATTTT. This encodes CASGGARGGADTQYF.

This clone was seen more than once but under ten times. The V gene is TRBV4-2, the J gene TRBJ1-4; 8 nucleotides align to TRBD1. The CDR3 extends over 15 amino acids. V lost 1 base to trimming and J lost 7 bases; unmatched junction nucleotides: 5. Germline V lookup: CDR1 LGHNA, CDR2 YNFKEQ. This chain's CDR3 is CASSQAQGVGEKLFF. CDR3 coding DNA: TGTGCCAGCAGCCAAGCACAGGGGGTGGGTGAAAAACTGTTTTTT.

The chain recombines TRBV5-1 with TRBJ2-2; 10 bases are shared with TRBD1. The CDR3 loop spans 16 amino acids. The V and J ends lost 5 bases and 7 bases, in that order; junction bases with no gene match: 11. Germline V gene lookup returns CDR1 SGHRS and CDR2 YFSETQ. CDR3 DNA: TGCGCCAGCAGGCCCCCGGGACAGGGGTTTATCGGGGAGCTGTTTTTT. Translation: CASRPPGQGFIGELFF.

The V call is TRBV5-1, the J call TRBJ2-7; 13 nucleotides match TRBD2. Unmatched junction bases numbered 8, after V lost 4 bases and J lost 7 bases. Germline values: CDR1 SGHRS, CDR2 YFSETQ. The CDR3 is 15 residues long. DNA for the CDR3: TGCGCCAGCAGCCTGGAGGGACTAGCGGGGTGGGAGCAGTACTTC. It specifies CASSLEGLAGWEQYF.

V is TRBV4-1 and J is TRBJ1-2; perhaps TRBD1 as D (6 bases). V was cut by 4 bases and J by 0 bases, with 21 bases left in between. CDR1 is MGHRA, CDR2 YSYEKL, per germline. The CDR3 has 18 residues. The CDR3 DNA follows: TGCGCCAGCAGCCTCATTCCCGGGGGGACACCTACTAACTATGGCTACACCTTC. Protein product: CASSLIPGGTPTNYGYTF.

This clone occurred a few times. V and J are TRBV4-3 and TRBJ2-3, with 8 nucleotides matching TRBD2. V lost 3 bases and J lost 4; bases outside the gene matches: 9. Germline CDR1 reads LGHNA; CDR2 reads YSLEER. The CDR3 has 16 residues. The CDR3 loop reads CASSHFFGGASDTQYF. DNA for the CDR3: TGCGCCAGCAGCCACTTTTTCGGGGGGGCCTCAGATACGCAGTATTTT.

The chain combines TRBV5-1 with TRBJ2-5, with D possibly TRBD2 on 5 matching bases. Germline V lookup: CDR1 SGHRS, CDR2 YFSETQ. V shed 7 bases and J shed 5 bases, with 24 bases lying between them. CDR3 length equals 16 residues. Written as DNA, the CDR3 is TGCGCCAGCGGTCGGTCGATAAGGACTTTCGATGAGACCCAGTACTTC. Translation gives CASGRSIRTFDETQYF.

This clone was observed a few times. The genes are TRBV4-1 and TRBJ1-1; D possibly corresponds to TRBD1 (6 bases). The V end was cut by 3 bases, the J end by 0 bases, with 8 bases between. Germline CDR1 MGHRA, CDR2 YSYEKL. The CDR3 contains 14 residues. In DNA form, the CDR3 reads TGCGCCAGCAGCCAGGGGGCGGTGAACACTGAAGCTTTCTTT. As protein: CASSQGAVNTEAFF.

The table lists this clone with a few counts. The chain joins TRBV5-8 to TRBJ1-1; D is perhaps TRBD1 (6 bases). V lost 5 bases, J lost 11 bases, and 16 bases lay in between. The germline V gene encodes CDR1 SGHTS and CDR2 YDEGEE. The CDR3 totals 12 residues. The CDR3 protein is CASSYLGAPAFF. The DNA of the CDR3 is TGTGCCAGCAGTTACTTGGGGGCCCCGGCTTTCTTT.

This chain uses TRBV6-1 with TRBJ2-7; possibly TRBD2 for D (5 bases). CDR1 and CDR2 (germline): MNHNS, SASEGT. This CDR3 contains 14 residues. V was pared by 4 bases and J by 6 bases, with 16 bases between. The CDR3 sequence: CASSVLIFAGEQYF. The CDR3 nucleotides are TGTGCCAGCAGTGTTTTAATATTTGCGGGCGAGCAGTACTTC.

J is TRBJ1-5 and V is TRBV18; D is unclear. Germline V CDR1 and CDR2: KGHSH, LQKENI. The CDR3 has 15 residues. Trimming removed 3 bases at V and 5 bases at J, with 14 bases between. CDR3 in DNA: TGTGCCAGCTCACCTAGTCCTACCCGAGATCAGCCCCAGCATTTT. It codes for CASSPSPTRDQPQHF.

The rearrangement links TRBV7-2 to TRBJ2-7; D unclear. The CDR3 contains 12 residues. Germline V CDR1 and CDR2: SGHTA, FQGNSA. V shed 3 bases and J shed 4 bases, with 7 bases lying between them. The CDR3 spells CASSFDWYEQYF. As DNA, the CDR3 is TGTGCCAGCAGCTTCGACTGGTACGAGCAGTACTTC.

V gene TRBV10-2 combines with J gene TRBJ1-4; 8 bases line up with TRBD1. Losses at the gene ends were 7 bases for V and 3 bases for J; bases not matched to a gene: 7. CDR3 length equals 15 residues. Per the germline V gene, CDR1 is WSHSY and CDR2 is SAAADI. CDR3 sequence reads: CASTDRVLSNEKLFF. The CDR3 DNA is TGCGCCAGCACGGACAGGGTTCTGTCTAATGAAAAACTGTTTTTT.

In this sample, this clone turned up a few times. This rearrangement joins TRBV27 to TRBJ2-2; possible D gene TRBD2, 5 bases. The V gene's germline CDR1 is MNHEY and CDR2 SMNVEV (reference sequence). Between the trimmed V and J ends, which lost 5 bases and 7 bases, there was a span of 14 bases. The CDR3 loop spans 14 amino acids. The CDR3 DNA reads as TGTGCCAGCAGTCCCAACCCTGAGGGCGGGGAGCTGTTTTTT. Translated: CASSPNPEGGELFF.

The genes are TRBV5-5 and TRBJ1-5; D uncertain. The germline CDR1 and CDR2 sequences are SGHKS and YYEKEE (reference sequence). The CDR3 length is 16 residues. Trimming removed 2 bases at V and 0 bases at J, with 12 bases between. CDR3 amino acids: CASSLYPLYSNQPQHF. The CDR3 nucleotides read TGTGCCAGCAGCTTATATCCCCTTTATAGCAATCAGCCCCAGCATTTT.

V gene TRBV6-6 combines with J gene TRBJ1-1; no definite D call. CDR1 is MNHNY and CDR2 is SVGAGI in the germline V gene (reference sequence). V dropped 4 bases and J dropped 2 bases, with 5 bases sitting between them. This CDR3 has 12 amino acids. CDR3 sequence reads: CASSSQNTEAFF. The CDR3 coding sequence is TGTGCCAGCAGTTCCCAAAACACTGAAGCTTTCTTT.

This chain uses TRBV7-2 with TRBJ2-5, with 8 bases fitting TRBD2. The J call is uncertain, as TRBJ2-7 better fits the DNA end. Germline V lookup: CDR1 SGHTA, CDR2 FQGNSA. The CDR3 is 15 amino acids. CDR3: CASSLRGGSPYEQYF. CDR3 nucleotide sequence: TGTGCCAGCAGCTTACGGGGGGGGTCCCCCTACGAGCAGTACTTC.

The chain joins TRBV4-1 to TRBJ1-2; TRBD1 matches 9 bases. The CDR3 contains 15 residues. Looked up from germline, CDR1 is MGHRA and CDR2 is YSYEKL. V lost 3 bases, J lost 7 bases, and 9 bases stayed unmatched. In nucleotides, the CDR3 is TGCGCCAGCAGCCAGCCAACAGGGGGCGCGGGTGGCTACACCTTC. This sequence encodes CASSQPTGGAGGYTF.

The J gene is TRBJ2-2, the V gene TRBV5-1, with TRBD1 matching 7 bases. Germline V lookup: CDR1 SGHRS, CDR2 YFSETQ. V was pared by 6 bases and J by 4 bases, with 9 bases of the junction left unmatched. The CDR3 has 15 amino acids. Here the CDR3 reads CASNRKDRTTGELFF. The CDR3 coding sequence is TGCGCCAGCAACCGAAAGGACAGGACCACCGGGGAGCTGTTTTTT. Together with reference TRBV5-1 and TRBJ2-2, the CDR3 gives the full variable domain: KAGVTQTPRYLIKTRGQQVTLSCSPISGHRSVSWYQQTPGQGLQFLFEYFSETQRNKGNFPGRFSGRQFSNSRSEMNVSTLELGDSALYLCASNRKDRTTGELFFGEGSRLTVL.

About this clone: Within the sample, other DNA sequences also encode this same CDR3. This chain uses TRBV14 with TRBJ1-4; D is uncertain. V was pared by 5 bases and J by 7 bases, with 8 bases between. CDR1 is SGHDN and CDR2 is FVKESK in the germline V gene. The CDR3 has 12 amino acids. CDR3 sequence: CASSLRSEKLFF. The CDR3 coding sequence is TGTGCCAGCAGCTTACGGAGTGAAAAACTGTTTTTT.

The chain joins TRBV5-4 to TRBJ2-2; 7 bases are shared with TRBD1. The CDR3 covers 15 residues. The V gene's germline CDR1 is SGHNT and CDR2 YYREEE (reference sequence). V trimming: 4 bases; J trimming: 4 bases; junction bases outside the gene matches: 7. CDR3 DNA: TGTGCCAGCAGCAAAGACAGGGTCGGCACCGGGGAGCTGTTTTTT. Protein: CASSKDRVGTGELFF. Supplemented by reference TRBV5-4 and TRBJ2-2, the full variable domain reads ETGVTQSPTHLIKTRGQQVTLRCSSQSGHNTVSWYQQALGQGPQFIFQYYREEENGRGNFPPRFSGLQFPNYSSELNVNALELDDSALYLCASSKDRVGTGELFFGEGSRLTVL.

V usage is TRBV30 and J usage is TRBJ1-2; D remains ambiguous. This CDR3 is 13 amino acids long. V lost 8 bases to trimming and J lost 4 bases, with 17 bases between them. From germline, CDR1 is GTSNPN and CDR2 SVGIG (reference sequence). The CDR3: CALERVRGYGYTF. DNA of the CDR3: TGTGCCCTGGAGAGGGTTCGTGGCTATGGCTACACCTTC.

The chain joins TRBV7-3 to TRBJ2-5, with 7 bases fitting TRBD2. V dropped 6 bases and J dropped 1; count of bases not matched to a gene: 5. Germline values: CDR1 SGHTA, CDR2 FQGTGA. The CDR3 is 14 amino acids. In nucleotides, the CDR3 is TGTGCCAGCAGGTTATCTAGCGGCCAAGAGACCCAGTACTTC. Translated, it gives CASRLSSGQETQYF.

V is TRBV4-3 and J is TRBJ2-7; D uncertain. This CDR3 has 15 amino acids. Trimming took 0 bases from V and 0 from J, leaving 9 bases between them. The V gene's germline CDR1 is LGHNA and CDR2 YSLEER. DNA of the CDR3: TGCGCCAGCAGCCAAGATCGGAGCGCCTCCTACGAGCAGTACTTC. The encoded protein is CASSQDRSASYEQYF.

This chain links TRBV5-6 with TRBJ1-2; D is ambiguous. V shed 4 bases and J shed 6 bases, with 10 bases lying between them. CDR1 is SGHDT, CDR2 YYEEEE, per germline. The CDR3 runs to 12 residues. The CDR3 reads CASSPTDHGYTF. Here the CDR3 DNA reads TGTGCCAGCAGCCCTACAGACCATGGCTACACCTTC.